This TCR beta chain was captured by sequencing in a study of technical replicates of blood from a few donors. TCRdb's copy holds only in-frame clones and misses some; the assay was immunoSEQ multiplex PCR. Found here are under 65,000 clones, around nine tenths of them singletons; the top ten hold about 4.3%. The TCR sequence derives from a human donor in good health. Some clones in this sample may be carry-over from other donors' samples. The sequencing input was PBMCs.

The CDR3 region is CSVEMGTISLGEQYF. CDR3 DNA sequence: TGCAGCGTTGAAATGGGGACTATATCGCTGGGTGAGCAGTACTTC. The V call is TRBV29-1, the J call TRBJ2-7, with 7 bases lining up with TRBD2. With V trimmed by 2 bases and J by 7 bases, 14 bases remained unmatched. Germline lookup yields CDR1 SQVTM and CDR2 ANQGSEA. This CDR3 spans 15 amino acids.